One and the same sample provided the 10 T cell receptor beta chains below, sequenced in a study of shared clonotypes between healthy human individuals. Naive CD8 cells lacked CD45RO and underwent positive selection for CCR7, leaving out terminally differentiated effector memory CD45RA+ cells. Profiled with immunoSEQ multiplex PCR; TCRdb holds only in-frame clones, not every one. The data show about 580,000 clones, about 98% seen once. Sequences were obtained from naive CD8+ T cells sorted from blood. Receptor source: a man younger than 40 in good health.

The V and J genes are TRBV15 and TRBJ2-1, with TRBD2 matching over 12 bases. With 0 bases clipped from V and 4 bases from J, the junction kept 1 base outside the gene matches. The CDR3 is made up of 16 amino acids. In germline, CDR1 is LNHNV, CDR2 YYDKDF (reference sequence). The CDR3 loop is CATSREGLAGYNEQFF. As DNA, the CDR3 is TGTGCCACCAGCAGAGAAGGACTAGCGGGATACAATGAGCAGTTCTTC.

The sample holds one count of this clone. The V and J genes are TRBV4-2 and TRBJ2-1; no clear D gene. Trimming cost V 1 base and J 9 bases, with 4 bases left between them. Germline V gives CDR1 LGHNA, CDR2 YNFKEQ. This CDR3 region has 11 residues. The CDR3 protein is CASSQGGEQFF. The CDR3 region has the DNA TGTGCCAGCAGCCAAGGTGGTGAGCAGTTCTTC.

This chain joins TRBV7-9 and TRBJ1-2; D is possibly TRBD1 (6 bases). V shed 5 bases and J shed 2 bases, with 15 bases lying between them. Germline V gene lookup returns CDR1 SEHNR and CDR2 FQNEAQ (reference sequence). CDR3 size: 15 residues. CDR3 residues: CASSLTEQGNYGYTF. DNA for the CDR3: TGTGCCAGCAGCCTGACAGAGCAGGGGAACTATGGCTACACCTTC.

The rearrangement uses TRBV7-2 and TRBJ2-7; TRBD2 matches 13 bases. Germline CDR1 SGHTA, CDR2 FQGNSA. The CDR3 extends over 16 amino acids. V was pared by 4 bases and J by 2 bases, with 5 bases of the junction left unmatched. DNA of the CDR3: TGTGCCAGCAGCTGGGGGACTAGCGGGGATACCTACGAGCAGTACTTC. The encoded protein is CASSWGTSGDTYEQYF.

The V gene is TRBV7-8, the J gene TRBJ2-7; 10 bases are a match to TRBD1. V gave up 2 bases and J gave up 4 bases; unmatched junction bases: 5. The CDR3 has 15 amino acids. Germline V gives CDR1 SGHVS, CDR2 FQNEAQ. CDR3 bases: TGTGCCAGCAGCTTATCTGGGACAGGGGCTTACGAGCAGTACTTC. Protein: CASSLSGTGAYEQYF.

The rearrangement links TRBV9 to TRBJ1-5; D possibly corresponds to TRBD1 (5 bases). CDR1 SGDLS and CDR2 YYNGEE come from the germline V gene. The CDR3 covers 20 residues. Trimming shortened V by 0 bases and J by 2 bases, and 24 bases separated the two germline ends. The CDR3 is CASSVVWGWTDRTRNQPQHF. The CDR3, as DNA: TGTGCCAGCAGCGTAGTGTGGGGGTGGACCGACAGAACCCGCAATCAGCCCCAGCATTTT.

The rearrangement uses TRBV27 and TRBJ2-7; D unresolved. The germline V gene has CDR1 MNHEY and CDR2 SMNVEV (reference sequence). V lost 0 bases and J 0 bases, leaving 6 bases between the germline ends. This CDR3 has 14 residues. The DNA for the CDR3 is TGTGCCAGCAGTTTATCTCACCTCTCCTACGAGCAGTACTTC. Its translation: CASSLSHLSYEQYF.

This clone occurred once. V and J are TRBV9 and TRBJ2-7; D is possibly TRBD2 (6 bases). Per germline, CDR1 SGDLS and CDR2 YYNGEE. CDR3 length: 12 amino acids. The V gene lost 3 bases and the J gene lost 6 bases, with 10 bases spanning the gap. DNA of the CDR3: TGTGCCAGCAGCGGAACTAGCACCGAGCAGTACTTC. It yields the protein CASSGTSTEQYF.

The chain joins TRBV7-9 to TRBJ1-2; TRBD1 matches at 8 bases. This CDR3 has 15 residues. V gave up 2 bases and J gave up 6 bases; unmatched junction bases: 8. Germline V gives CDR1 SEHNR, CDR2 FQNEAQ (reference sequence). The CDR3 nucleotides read TGTGCCAGCAGCTTATCAACAGGGGGGATCGATGGCTACACCTTC. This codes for CASSLSTGGIDGYTF.

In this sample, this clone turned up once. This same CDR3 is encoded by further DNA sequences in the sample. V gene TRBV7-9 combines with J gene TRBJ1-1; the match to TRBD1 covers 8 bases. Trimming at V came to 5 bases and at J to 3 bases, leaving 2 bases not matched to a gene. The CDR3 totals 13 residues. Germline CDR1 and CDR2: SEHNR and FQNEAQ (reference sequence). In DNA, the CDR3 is TGTGCCAGCAGCCCACAGGGGGACACTGAAGCTTTCTTT. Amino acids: CASSPQGDTEAFF.